Following are 17 T cell receptor beta chains from one sample sequenced in a study of neurological immune-mediated disorders. Described time point: longitudinal time-point 3. TCRdb called the 5' RACE reads again in MiXCR, with one record for every CDR3 protein. The sample shows about 99,000 distinct CDR3 sequences, about 10% of them seen only once. The specimen sequenced was PBMCs. Receptors were obtained from a female donor with HTLV-1-associated myelopathy (HAM/TSP).

This clonotype was seen ten or more times. This chain joins TRBV7-9 and TRBJ1-6; D is unresolved. The V and J ends lost 5 bases and 8 bases respectively, with 10 bases between them. Germline assignment: CDR1 SEHNR and CDR2 FQNEAQ (reference sequence). There are 13 residues in the CDR3. The CDR3 coding sequence is TGTGCCAGCAGCCCCCCCGGGGATTCACCCCTCCACTTT. Amino acid sequence: CASSPPGDSPLHF.

The sample holds many counts of this clonotype. This rearrangement joins TRBV12-3 or TRBV12-4 to TRBJ1-2, with D possibly matching TRBD1 (5 bases). V lost 1 base and J lost 1, with 10 bases in between. This CDR3 contains 15 residues. In nucleotides, the CDR3 is TGTGCCAGCAGTTTAGAGGGGAGTTTTAACTATGGCTACACCTTC. Protein: CASSLEGSFNYGYTF.

This clonotype turned up a few times. The chain couples TRBV7-8 to TRBJ2-3; 7 bases map to TRBD1. The CDR3 sequence is 15 residues long. V was clipped by 5 bases and J by 2 bases; unmatched bases: 7. The germline V gene encodes CDR1 SGHVS and CDR2 FQNEAQ. The CDR3 coding sequence is TGTGCCAGCAGCATAGGGGGCATGACCACAGATACGCAGTATTTT. Translated: CASSIGGMTTDTQYF.

The chain employs TRBV7-2 and TRBJ2-7; unclear D gene. The CDR3 sequence is 14 residues long. V shed 2 bases and J shed 3 bases, with 11 bases lying between them. CDR1 is SGHTA and CDR2 is FQGNSA in the germline V gene. Written as DNA, the CDR3 is TGTGCCAGCAGCTTATCCCCGAACCTCTACGAGCAGTACTTC. It translates to CASSLSPNLYEQYF.

In this sample, this clonotype turned up many times. This sequence joins TRBV20-1 and TRBJ2-5, with no clear D. This CDR3 is built from 14 residues. CDR1 and CDR2 from the germline V gene are DFQATT and SNEGSKA (reference sequence). The germline V and J ends were trimmed by 5 bases and 1 base, with 14 bases remaining between them. The CDR3 DNA reads TGCAGTGCTCATGATAGGAACGGCCAAGAGACCCAGTACTTC. The encoded protein is CSAHDRNGQETQYF.

This clonotype was seen ten or more times. The CDR3 coding sequence is TGCGCCAGCAGTGACGCTAGACAAGAGACCCAGTACTTC. It yields the protein CASSDARQETQYF. The J gene is TRBJ2-5, the V gene TRBV10-1; the D is unclear. Germline V CDR1 and CDR2: WNHNN, SYGVQD (reference sequence). Trimming left V 3 bases short and J 2 bases short, with 7 bases between. The CDR3 consists of 13 residues.

This clonotype occurred many times. The chain carries TRBV5-1 and TRBJ2-2; D is undetermined. CDR1 and CDR2 (germline): SGHRS, YFSETQ. The CDR3 is 15 residues long. The V and J ends lost 3 bases and 4 bases respectively, with 13 bases between them. As DNA, the CDR3 is TGCGCCAGCAGCTCGGTTACAAGAGGCACCGGGGAGCTGTTTTTT. It encodes CASSSVTRGTGELFF.

The table lists this clonotype with many counts. The chain links TRBV6-5 to TRBJ1-5, with a tentative D call TRBD1 (5 bases). V lost 2 bases to trimming and J lost 7 bases, with 9 bases between them. Germline V gene lookup returns CDR1 MNHEY and CDR2 SVGAGI. This CDR3 region has 13 residues. The CDR3 region has the DNA TGTGCCAGCAGTTACCTCCAGGGCCAGCCCCAGCATTTT. It specifies CASSYLQGQPQHF.

In its sample, this clonotype was seen many times. For the CDR3, the DNA is TGTGCCAGCAGCCCACAGGAGAGCTCTAACTATGGCTACACCTTC. It translates to CASSPQESSNYGYTF. The rearrangement links TRBV7-2 to TRBJ1-2, with D possibly TRBD1 on 5 matching bases. Looked up from germline, CDR1 is SGHTA and CDR2 is FQGNSA. V lost 5 bases, J lost 0 bases, and 13 bases lay in between. CDR3 length: 15 amino acids.

This clonotype was counted at least ten times. The chain uses TRBV5-5 and TRBJ2-7, with D tentatively TRBD2 (5 bases). Germline CDR1 and CDR2: SGHKS and YYEKEE (reference sequence). The length of the CDR3 is 12 residues. Trimming left V 0 bases short and J 10 bases short, with 11 bases between. The CDR3 nucleotides are TGTGCCAGCAGCTTGGCCGGGGAGCTACAGTACTTC. As protein: CASSLAGELQYF.

This clonotype appeared many times. The rearrangement joins TRBV7-3 to TRBJ2-2; the D gene is possibly TRBD1 (5 bases). Per the germline V gene, CDR1 is SGHTA and CDR2 is FQGTGA. Deletions cut 8 bases from V and 1 base from J, with 14 bases between. The CDR3 runs 15 residues. Here the CDR3 reads CASGIIQGNTGELFF. As DNA, the CDR3 is TGTGCCAGCGGGATAATTCAGGGGAACACCGGGGAGCTGTTTTTT.

The chain links TRBV19 to TRBJ2-2, with 7 bases fitting TRBD2. Looked up from germline, CDR1 is LNHDA and CDR2 is SQIVND (reference sequence). Trimming cost V 0 bases and J 5 bases; bases outside gene matches: 3. The CDR3 extends over 15 amino acids. The chain's CDR3 is CASSIEGGRTGELFF. The CDR3 nucleotides read TGTGCCAGTAGTATAGAGGGGGGGAGAACCGGGGAGCTGTTTTTT.

This clonotype was recorded many times. V gene TRBV5-1 combines with J gene TRBJ2-5, with D unclear. The CDR3 spans 13 residues. V was trimmed by 0 bases and J by 5 bases, leaving 8 bases between them. Germline CDR1 SGHRS, CDR2 YFSETQ. The CDR3 DNA reads TGCGCCAGCAGCTTGGGGCGGAGTGAGACCCAGTACTTC. As protein: CASSLGRSETQYF.

As concerns this clonotype: A much larger clone differs from this one at a single base, so this may be a read error. J is TRBJ1-1 and V is TRBV2, with D possibly TRBD1 on 5 matching bases. CDR1 and CDR2 from the germline V gene are SNHLY and FYNNEI. There are 15 residues in the CDR3. The V end was cut by 10 bases, the J end by 5 bases, with 23 bases between. The DNA of the CDR3 is TGTGCCAACCGGCTGGCAGAGGGCAGGGATACTGAAGCTTTCTTT. Translation gives CANRLAEGRDTEAFF.

This clonotype has just one count. The CDR3 loop is CASSSGLAGGIPYNEQFF. The CDR3 DNA reads as TGTGCCAGCAGCTCGGGACTAGCGGGGGGAATCCCATACAATGAGCAGTTCTTC. The gene calls are TRBV7-2 and TRBJ2-1; 15 bases map to TRBD2. This CDR3 has 18 amino acids. The trim removed 4 bases at V and 4 bases at J, leaving 8 bases unmatched. The germline gives CDR1 SGHTA, CDR2 FQGNSA.

This clonotype was seen more than once but under ten times. The V and J genes are TRBV6-5 and TRBJ2-1; 7 bases align to TRBD1. Germline V gene sequence: CDR1 MNHEY, CDR2 SVGAGI. V trimming: 7 bases; J trimming: 4 bases; junction bases outside the gene matches: 10. The CDR3 consists of 15 residues. As DNA, the CDR3 is TGTGCCAGCACCGACTCCCGGGACAGATACAATGAGCAGTTCTTC. Translation gives CASTDSRDRYNEQFF.

At least ten counts were recorded for this clonotype. The chain carries TRBV6-5 and TRBJ1-3; TRBD1 agrees at 8 bases. J gave up 4 bases and V 5 bases, and 7 bases lay outside the gene matches. Germline V gene sequence: CDR1 MNHEY, CDR2 SVGAGI. The CDR3 totals 15 residues. The CDR3 region is CASSTSRGPGNTIYF. Here the CDR3 DNA reads TGTGCCAGCAGTACCAGCAGGGGGCCGGGAAACACCATATATTTT.